The 24 T cell receptor beta chains given below trace back to one sample, sequenced in a study of cytomegalovirus exposure and HLA in healthy donors. The PCR was carried out with 60 Vbeta primers and 13 Jbeta primers. This table comes from immunoSEQ multiplex PCR, and its TCRdb copy is limited to in-frame clones, with some not included. The sample holds about 130,000 clones, around 80% seen once. Sequencing input: PBMCs. The receptors were sampled from a man aged 35 to 55 in good health and CMV-seropositive.

The chain links TRBV5-4 to TRBJ2-7, with TRBD2 identical over 7 bases. Per germline, CDR1 SGHNT and CDR2 YYREEE (reference sequence). The CDR3 consists of 16 residues. Trimming removed 0 bases from V and 1 base from J; junction bases left unmatched: 7. CDR3 protein: CASSLDRAGLSYEQYF. In DNA form, the CDR3 reads TGTGCCAGCAGCTTGGATCGAGCGGGGCTTTCCTACGAGCAGTACTTC. The whole variable domain, filled in from reference TRBV5-4 and TRBJ2-7, reads ETGVTQSPTHLIKTRGQQVTLRCSSQSGHNTVSWYQQALGQGPQFIFQYYREEENGRGNFPPRFSGLQFPNYSSELNVNALELDDSALYLCASSLDRAGLSYEQYFGPGTRLTVT.

The chain links TRBV5-4 to TRBJ2-7; 9 nucleotides match TRBD1. V lost 2 bases and J lost 5; bases outside the gene matches: 8. There are 15 residues in the CDR3. Germline assignment: CDR1 SGHNT and CDR2 YYREEE (reference sequence). The CDR3, as DNA: TGTGCCAGCAGCTTCCGGGACAGGGTAAATGACGAGCAGTACTTC. Residues: CASSFRDRVNDEQYF.

DNA of the CDR3: TGTGCCAGCACGGCAAGCGACGGGTTTTCCTACGAGCAGTACTTC. Translation: CASTASDGFSYEQYF. V is TRBV28 and J is TRBJ2-7; no definite D call. V lost 7 bases and J 1 base, leaving 17 bases between the germline ends. Germline values: CDR1 MDHEN, CDR2 SYDVKM. The CDR3 is made up of 15 amino acids.

The chain joins TRBV5-4 to TRBJ1-1; 7 nucleotides line up with TRBD1. The CDR3 has 10 amino acids. Germline V gene lookup returns CDR1 SGHNT and CDR2 YYREEE (reference sequence). The CDR3 nucleotides are TGTGCAACCGGGACAGAAGAAGCTTTCTTT. This translates into CATGTEEAFF. Combining the CDR3 with reference TRBV5-4 and TRBJ1-1 gives the whole variable domain ETGVTQSPTHLIKTRGQQVTLRCSSQSGHNTVSWYQQALGQGPQFIFQYYREEENGRGNFPPRFSGLQFPNYSSELNVNALELDDSALYLCATGTEEAFFGQGTRLTVV.

J is TRBJ1-6 and V is TRBV30; the D gene is possibly TRBD1 (6 bases). Between the trimmed V and J ends, which lost 0 bases and 5 bases, there was a span of 11 bases. In germline, CDR1 is GTSNPN, CDR2 SVGIG (reference sequence). The CDR3 has 15 amino acids. Here the CDR3 reads CAWSVGTPDNSPLHF. CDR3 sequence (DNA): TGTGCCTGGAGTGTAGGGACACCAGATAATTCACCCCTCCACTTT.

This clone was seen only once. V usage is TRBV18 and J usage is TRBJ2-3; D not resolved. The ends were cut back, 3 bases at V and 5 bases at J, with 6 bases in the middle. The CDR3 runs to 12 residues. CDR1 is KGHSH and CDR2 is LQKENI in the germline V gene. The chain's CDR3 is CASSPKLDTQYF. CDR3 DNA: TGTGCCAGCTCACCCAAATTAGATACGCAGTATTTT.

The V and J genes are TRBV13 and TRBJ2-7, with a weak D call TRBD2 (6 bases). The CDR3 is 13 residues long. V was cut by 2 bases and J by 10 bases, with 15 bases left in between. Germline values: CDR1 PRHDT, CDR2 FYEKMQ (reference sequence). CDR3 sequence (DNA): TGTGCCAGCAGCTTACCGGGAGCCGATTTTCAGTACTTC. It specifies CASSLPGADFQYF.

The chain is built from TRBV5-1 and TRBJ1-5; D not certain. Trimming took 1 base from V and 5 from J, leaving 13 bases between them. The CDR3 has 15 amino acids. Germline V gene sequence: CDR1 SGHRS, CDR2 YFSETQ. In DNA, the CDR3 is TGCGCCAGCAGCTTGTCCGGGGATGGACATCAGCCCCAGCATTTT. Translation gives CASSLSGDGHQPQHF.

The CDR3: CASSLYGGDQPQHF. The CDR3 DNA is TGCGCCAGCAGCTTGTATGGGGGGGATCAGCCCCAGCATTTT. This chain connects TRBV5-1 to TRBJ1-5, with D possibly being TRBD1 (5 bases). Trimming cost V 1 base and J 5 bases, with 10 bases left between them. The CDR3 consists of 14 residues. Germline loops: CDR1 SGHRS, CDR2 YFSETQ.

This sequence joins TRBV5-1 and TRBJ2-2; TRBD1 agrees at 7 bases. From germline, CDR1 is SGHRS and CDR2 YFSETQ. The CDR3 contains 18 residues. The V gene end was trimmed by 5 bases and the J gene end by 3 bases; junction bases not matched to a gene: 16. The CDR3: CASSGVKSDRTYTGELFF. CDR3 sequence (DNA): TGCGCCAGCAGTGGGGTAAAATCGGACAGGACGTACACCGGGGAGCTGTTTTTT.

V and J are TRBV5-1 and TRBJ1-3; no definite D call. The CDR3 is made up of 17 amino acids. The V gene lost 0 bases and the J gene lost 3 bases, with 16 bases spanning the gap. Germline CDR1 and CDR2: SGHRS and YFSETQ. CDR3 sequence: CASSLAGVPAGGNTIYF. Written as DNA, the CDR3 is TGCGCCAGCAGCTTGGCGGGAGTCCCCGCAGGTGGAAACACCATATATTTT.

CDR3 amino acids: CSVVASPGSRNTGELFF. The CDR3 DNA is TGCAGCGTTGTTGCTAGCCCGGGTTCCAGAAACACCGGGGAGCTGTTTTTT. The chain employs TRBV29-1 and TRBJ2-2; a possible D gene is TRBD2 (5 bases). CDR1 and CDR2 from the germline V gene are SQVTM and ANQGSEA. The ends were cut back, 4 bases at V and 2 bases at J, with 20 bases in the middle. The CDR3 loop spans 17 amino acids.

CDR3 DNA sequence: TGTGCCAGTAGTATGGGAGGAGGGGCTAGCACAGATACGCAGTATTTT. It codes for CASSMGGGASTDTQYF. This chain uses TRBV19 with TRBJ2-3; maybe TRBD2 (6 bases). Germline V gene sequence: CDR1 LNHDA, CDR2 SQIVND (reference sequence). This CDR3 has 16 amino acids. V was pared by 3 bases and J by 0 bases, with 13 bases between.

The chain employs TRBV6-1 and TRBJ1-4; 8 bases are shared with TRBD1. Germline-derived CDR1 and CDR2 are MNHNS and SASEGT. The CDR3 is made up of 14 amino acids. V shed 6 bases and J 7 bases; nucleotides not matched to a gene: 7. The CDR3 spells CASRPGGTGEKLFF. CDR3 nucleotide sequence: TGTGCCAGCAGGCCAGGGGGCACGGGTGAAAAACTGTTTTTT.

This sequence joins TRBV5-1 and TRBJ2-4; TRBD2 aligns across 11 bases. Germline assignment: CDR1 SGHRS and CDR2 YFSETQ. The junction had 3 bases not matched to a gene; V was cut back by 4 bases and J by 6 bases. The CDR3 loop spans 14 amino acids. The CDR3 region is CASSTSGSANIQYF. The CDR3 bases are TGCGCCAGCAGCACTAGCGGGAGTGCAAACATTCAGTACTTC.

The chain combines TRBV9 with TRBJ2-1, with TRBD2 as a possible D gene (5 bases). CDR3 length: 21 amino acids. V was clipped by 1 base and J by 0 bases, with 26 bases between them. Germline loops: CDR1 SGDLS, CDR2 YYNGEE. The CDR3 DNA reads as TGTGCCAGCAGCGTACTGAGGGATACTACCGTAGCGACCAGCTCCTACAATGAGCAGTTCTTC. It specifies CASSVLRDTTVATSSYNEQFF.

J is TRBJ2-7 and V is TRBV12-5, with 7 nucleotides matching TRBD1. Losses at the gene ends were 2 bases for V and 7 bases for J; bases not matched to a gene: 11. CDR3 length: 15 residues. Germline CDR1 reads LGHNT; CDR2 reads FRNRAP. CDR3 residues: CASGLPGGQREEQYF. The CDR3 DNA reads as TGTGCTAGTGGTTTGCCTGGGGGACAGAGGGAGGAGCAGTACTTC.

V is TRBV6-1 and J is TRBJ2-7; D gene unclear. This CDR3 region has 13 residues. Germline values: CDR1 MNHNS, CDR2 SASEGT. V dropped 2 bases and J dropped 4 bases, with 9 bases sitting between them. CDR3 coding DNA: TGTGCCAGCAGTGAAACGGGTCGTTACGAGCAGTACTTC. This encodes CASSETGRYEQYF.

CDR3 sequence reads: CASYRDRDTEAFF. CDR3 bases: TGCGCCAGCTACCGGGACAGAGACACTGAAGCTTTCTTT. The chain links TRBV10-2 to TRBJ1-1; 7 bases are a match to TRBD1. Germline V gene sequence: CDR1 WSHSY, CDR2 SAAADI. Trimming cost V 8 bases and J 3 bases; bases outside gene matches: 6. This CDR3 has 13 residues.

J is TRBJ2-2 and V is TRBV7-8, with 7 bases aligning to TRBD2. The CDR3 runs 16 residues. The V and J ends lost 2 bases and 4 bases, in that order; junction bases with no gene match: 7. CDR1 SGHVS and CDR2 FQNEAQ come from the germline V gene. In nucleotides, the CDR3 is TGTGCCAGCAGCTTAAGGGAGGGGTCGAGCACCGGGGAGCTGTTTTTT. Its protein product is CASSLREGSSTGELFF.

The chain combines TRBV6-6 with TRBJ2-1; D is perhaps TRBD2 (5 bases). The CDR3 has 15 residues. CDR1 is MNHNY, CDR2 SVGAGI, per germline (reference sequence). The V end lost 2 bases, the J end lost 3 bases, and 11 bases lay between the germline ends. In DNA form, the CDR3 reads TGTGCCAGCAGTTACGAGGGAGCCCTCTACAATGAGCAGTTCTTC. It codes for CASSYEGALYNEQFF.

The rearrangement uses TRBV19 and TRBJ2-7; a weak D match, TRBD2 (5 bases). The CDR3 is 14 residues long. Trimming took 5 bases from V and 3 from J, leaving 14 bases between them. Per the germline V gene, CDR1 is LNHDA and CDR2 is SQIVND (reference sequence). CDR3 nucleotides: TGTGCCAGTAGTTCCCCCGGGATCATCTACGAGCAGTACTTC. This codes for CASSSPGIIYEQYF.

As regards this clone: Other DNA sequences in the sample encode the same CDR3. The gene calls are TRBV5-1 and TRBJ2-5, with 7 bases lining up with TRBD1. J lost 5 bases, V lost 0 bases, and 4 bases had no gene match. The CDR3 loop spans 14 amino acids. Per the germline V gene, CDR1 is SGHRS and CDR2 is YFSETQ. CDR3 bases: TGCGCCAGCAGCTTGGAAGGGGGCGGGGAGACCCAGTACTTC. It encodes CASSLEGGGETQYF. Full variable domain (missing parts from reference TRBV5-1 and TRBJ2-5): KAGVTQTPRYLIKTRGQQVTLSCSPISGHRSVSWYQQTPGQGLQFLFEYFSETQRNKGNFPGRFSGRQFSNSRSEMNVSTLELGDSALYLCASSLEGGGETQYFGPGTRLLVL.

The CDR3 is CASRRGQGALSSYEQYF. The CDR3 nucleotides read TGTGCCAGCAGACGGGGACAGGGGGCCCTTAGTTCCTACGAGCAGTACTTC. The rearrangement uses TRBV5-6 and TRBJ2-7, with TRBD1 identical over 12 bases. The CDR3 sequence is 17 residues long. The germline V gene has CDR1 SGHDT and CDR2 YYEEEE. V shed 5 bases, J shed 1 base, and the junction held 10 bases outside the gene matches.